The 24 T cell receptor beta chains below come from one sample, sequenced in a study of T cell changes during pregnancy in multiple sclerosis. Clones were sequenced by immunoSEQ multiplex PCR, and TCRdb holds only the in-frame ones, with some missing. The top ten hold 1.5% to 2% of the sample, which has about 86,000 clones, approximately 90% seen once. The source material was peripheral blood, sampled in the first trimester of pregnancy. Source of these receptors: a female donor in good health, enrolled as a control in a pregnancy study.

This chain joins TRBV4-3 and TRBJ2-3; 7 bases are shared with TRBD2. This CDR3 comprises 17 residues. Per germline, CDR1 LGHNA and CDR2 YSLEER. J gave up 2 bases and V 0 bases, and 8 bases lay outside the gene matches. The CDR3 loop reads CASSQEIGLDPTDTQYF. CDR3 coding DNA: TGCGCCAGCAGCCAAGAAATAGGACTAGACCCCACAGATACGCAGTATTTT.

Comment on this clone: Sequence at one end of the junction differs from germline and may be a read error. V gene TRBV7-7 combines with J gene TRBJ2-5, with a weak D call TRBD2 (5 bases). CDR1 is SSHAT and CDR2 is FNYEAQ in the germline V gene (reference sequence). The CDR3 sequence is 13 residues long. In DNA, the CDR3 is TGTGCTAGCAGCCGGGGTAGTCGAGAGACCCAGTACTTC. It specifies CASSRGSRETQYF.

V usage is TRBV28 and J usage is TRBJ2-7; 7 nucleotides agree with TRBD1. The V gene end was trimmed by 7 bases and the J gene end by 5 bases; junction bases not matched to a gene: 11. The CDR3 runs to 14 residues. The germline V gene has CDR1 MDHEN and CDR2 SYDVKM. The CDR3 region has the DNA TGTGCCAGCAACCCGACAGGGTACATCCACGAGCAGTACTTC. It encodes CASNPTGYIHEQYF. Full variable domain (outside the CDR3, taken from reference TRBV28 and TRBJ2-7): DVKVTQSSRYLVKRTGEKVFLECVQDMDHENMFWYRQDPGLGLRLIYFSYDVKMKEKGDIPEGYSVSREKKERFSLILESASTNQTSMYLCASNPTGYIHEQYFGPGTRLTVT.

This chain joins TRBV2 and TRBJ1-2, with TRBD1 matching 8 bases. The CDR3 covers 15 residues. CDR1 and CDR2 from the germline V gene are SNHLY and FYNNEI. Germline trimming cut 6 bases from V and 3 bases from J; bases unmatched to any gene: 9. CDR3 residues: CASRSRQGIDYGYTF. Here the CDR3 DNA reads TGTGCCAGCAGATCTAGACAGGGGATTGACTATGGCTACACCTTC.

The chain carries TRBV5-5 and TRBJ2-7; D possibly corresponds to TRBD1 (6 bases). The germline gives CDR1 SGHKS, CDR2 YYEKEE (reference sequence). The CDR3 totals 13 residues. V lost 4 bases and J 7 bases, leaving 15 bases between the germline ends. This CDR3 reads CASSPNRRGEQYF. As DNA, the CDR3 is TGTGCCAGCAGCCCCAATAGAAGGGGGGAGCAGTACTTC.

J is TRBJ1-6 and V is TRBV7-9, with no clear D. Trimming stripped 5 bases from V and 7 bases from J, with 12 bases between. The CDR3 is made up of 14 amino acids. Germline lookup yields CDR1 SEHNR and CDR2 FQNEAQ (reference sequence). Written as DNA, the CDR3 is TGTGCCAGCAGCGCCACGGGGTTCAATTCACCCCTCCACTTT. Residues: CASSATGFNSPLHF.

The V call is TRBV18, the J call TRBJ2-7, with D hard to call. The CDR3 sequence is 14 residues long. The V gene lost 1 base and the J gene lost 0 bases, with 7 bases spanning the gap. Germline lookup yields CDR1 KGHSH and CDR2 LQKENI. The CDR3 DNA reads TGTGCCAGCTCACCACGCCTGAGCTCCTACGAGCAGTACTTC. Amino acids: CASSPRLSSYEQYF.

The chain has TRBV27 and TRBJ1-6, with D possibly being TRBD1 (6 bases). Trimming stripped 5 bases from V and 4 bases from J, with 9 bases between. This CDR3 is 14 amino acids long. The germline CDR1 and CDR2 sequences are MNHEY and SMNVEV (reference sequence). The CDR3 coding sequence is TGTGCCAGCAGTACCGGGACATATAATTCACCCCTCCACTTT. It translates to CASSTGTYNSPLHF.

This chain uses TRBV2 with TRBJ2-5; D possibly corresponds to TRBD1 (5 bases). CDR1 is SNHLY, CDR2 FYNNEI, per germline. V was shortened by 7 bases and J by 9 bases, with 15 bases between the two germline ends. The CDR3 totals 12 residues. CDR3 sequence: CASKRGAVAQYF. CDR3 coding DNA: TGTGCCAGCAAAAGGGGCGCGGTGGCCCAGTACTTC.

The rearrangement joins TRBV19 to TRBJ1-5; D is undetermined. CDR1 and CDR2 (germline): LNHDA, SQIVND (reference sequence). V was trimmed by 7 bases and J by 5 bases, leaving 15 bases between them. The CDR3 extends over 14 amino acids. The CDR3 reads CASKGREADQPQHF. Written as DNA, the CDR3 is TGTGCCAGTAAAGGGAGAGAGGCGGATCAGCCCCAGCATTTT. Full variable domain (remainder filled in from reference TRBV19 and TRBJ1-5): DGGITQSPKYLFRKEGQNVTLSCEQNLNHDAMYWYRQDPGQGLRLIYYSQIVNDFQKGDIAEGYSVSREKKESFPLTVTSAQKNPTAFYLCASKGREADQPQHFGDGTRLSIL.

V gene TRBV9 combines with J gene TRBJ2-1, with TRBD1 identical over 7 bases. Trimming at V came to 3 bases and at J to 6 bases, leaving 9 bases not matched to a gene. The CDR3 contains 15 residues. The germline V gene encodes CDR1 SGDLS and CDR2 YYNGEE. CDR3 in DNA: TGTGCCAGCAGCGAAGCAAGGGGGCAGGGCAATGAGCAGTTCTTC. This codes for CASSEARGQGNEQFF.

The genes are TRBV7-6 and TRBJ1-6; a weak D match, TRBD1 (5 bases). The CDR3 loop spans 14 amino acids. V was clipped by 5 bases and J by 11 bases, with 16 bases between them. In germline, CDR1 is SGHVS, CDR2 FNYEAQ. This chain's CDR3 is CASSPVASGPPLHF. CDR3 in DNA: TGTGCCAGCAGCCCAGTCGCATCAGGGCCACCCCTCCACTTT.

V gene TRBV11-1 combines with J gene TRBJ2-1, with D perhaps TRBD1 (5 bases). Germline V gene sequence: CDR1 SGHAT, CDR2 FQDESV (reference sequence). The V and J ends lost 1 base and 6 bases respectively, with 19 bases between them. The CDR3 covers 17 residues. The chain's CDR3 is CASSLGAGHRTGNEQFF. CDR3 DNA: TGTGCCAGCAGCTTAGGGGCCGGACACCGCACGGGCAATGAGCAGTTCTTC.

J is TRBJ2-7 and V is TRBV13; TRBD1 matches 7 bases. Germline V gene sequence: CDR1 PRHDT, CDR2 FYEKMQ (reference sequence). This CDR3 contains 15 residues. V lost 7 bases to trimming and J lost 2 bases; unmatched junction nucleotides: 11. The CDR3 spells CASTPPNRGPYEQYF. CDR3 in DNA: TGTGCCAGCACCCCTCCAAACAGGGGTCCCTACGAGCAGTACTTC.

The chain couples TRBV11-3 to TRBJ2-3, with TRBD1 identical over 10 bases. After removal of 3 bases from V and 4 bases from J, the junction contained 4 bases not matched to a gene. The CDR3 covers 15 residues. Looked up from germline, CDR1 is SGHNT and CDR2 is YENEEA. CDR3 loop: CASSFGQGDADTQYF. The CDR3, as DNA: TGTGCCAGCAGCTTTGGACAGGGGGATGCAGATACGCAGTATTTT.

J is TRBJ1-1 and V is TRBV5-1; D might be TRBD1 (5 bases). The germline V gene encodes CDR1 SGHRS and CDR2 YFSETQ. V lost 5 bases and J lost 1, with 12 bases in between. This CDR3 is 14 amino acids long. CDR3 DNA: TGCGCCAGCAGGAGACAAGGACAGAACACTGAAGCTTTCTTT. Amino acid sequence: CASRRQGQNTEAFF.

V gene TRBV29-1 combines with J gene TRBJ2-3, with 12 bases matching TRBD1. The CDR3 runs 15 residues. The germline V gene encodes CDR1 SQVTM and CDR2 ANQGSEA. The ends lost 7 bases at V and 9 bases at J; junction bases unmatched: 14. The CDR3, as DNA: TGCAGCGCCAAAGGGACAGGGGGCGGATATGGCACGCAGTATTTT. Translating gives CSAKGTGGGYGTQYF.

Here the CDR3 DNA reads TGTGCCAGCAGCCCCGGGCCCTCCAGGGGCGGGGGAAACACCATATATTTT. It is translated as CASSPGPSRGGGNTIYF. This chain links TRBV7-2 with TRBJ1-3; D perhaps matches TRBD1 (6 bases). CDR1 SGHTA and CDR2 FQGNSA come from the germline V gene. The V end was cut by 5 bases, the J end by 4 bases, with 21 bases between. This CDR3 has 17 residues.

V and J are TRBV28 and TRBJ2-4; 7 bases match TRBD1. Germline trimming cut 5 bases from V and 0 bases from J; bases unmatched to any gene: 7. CDR3 size: 16 residues. Germline V gene data show CDR1 as MDHEN and CDR2 as SYDVKM. CDR3 amino acids: CASSPDRSIAKNIQYF. Here the CDR3 DNA reads TGTGCCAGCAGTCCGGACAGGAGTATAGCCAAAAACATTCAGTACTTC.

This chain uses TRBV30 with TRBJ1-1; D uncertain. CDR1 is GTSNPN, CDR2 SVGIG, per germline (reference sequence). The CDR3 runs 13 residues. V shed 1 base and J shed 8 bases, with 14 bases lying between them. CDR3 residues: CAWSALVPSEAFF. In nucleotides, the CDR3 is TGTGCCTGGAGTGCATTAGTCCCCTCAGAAGCTTTCTTT.

The chain is built from TRBV7-3 and TRBJ2-2, with TRBD2 as a possible D gene (6 bases). Trimming removed 5 bases from V and 6 bases from J, with 19 bases in between. The CDR3 runs 16 residues. In germline, CDR1 is SGHTA, CDR2 FQGTGA. The CDR3 DNA sequence: TGTGCCAGCAGCGAACGACTAGTGTCTAACGCCGGGGAGCTGTTTTTT. Protein: CASSERLVSNAGELFF.

The CDR3 here is CASSQARDQPQHF. In DNA, the CDR3 is TGCGCCAGCAGCCAAGCCAGGGATCAGCCCCAGCATTTT. The chain joins TRBV4-1 to TRBJ1-5; TRBD1 is a possible D gene (5 bases). Germline V gives CDR1 MGHRA, CDR2 YSYEKL. Trimming shortened V by 1 base and J by 5 bases, and 6 bases separated the two germline ends. The CDR3 has 13 amino acids.

This chain links TRBV5-1 with TRBJ2-1; the D gene is possibly TRBD1 (6 bases). The CDR3 totals 16 residues. Deletions cut 5 bases from V and 0 bases from J, with 15 bases between. The V gene's germline CDR1 is SGHRS and CDR2 YFSETQ. CDR3 amino acids: CASRPVGQSSYNEQFF. CDR3 nucleotides: TGCGCCAGCAGACCCGTGGGACAAAGCTCCTACAATGAGCAGTTCTTC.

The chain links TRBV4-3 to TRBJ2-7, with D maybe TRBD1 (6 bases). Germline V gives CDR1 LGHNA, CDR2 YSLEER. Trimming cost V 0 bases and J 9 bases, with 12 bases left between them. There are 13 residues in the CDR3. The CDR3 spells CASSQDRAGVQYF. As DNA, the CDR3 is TGCGCCAGCAGCCAAGATAGGGCAGGGGTGCAGTACTTC.